This TCR beta chain was sequenced during a study of blood T cell repertoires in COVID-19 (dated by TCRdb to the early 2020s). Background for the entire study: Samples covering the acute and convalescent phases of COVID-19 were provided by collaborators in the United States, Italy and Spain. HLA class I and class II types, where available, came from metadata supplied by the sample provider rather than from assay-based typing. The sample metadata nearly always contained a de-identified subject ID, COVID-19 status, age in years and sex. Deeply sampled blood TCRbeta repertoires from subjects exposed to, actively infected with, or recovered from COVID-19 were included in the dataset. The repertoires were released in a freely available public database intended as a resource for research on the immune response to SARS-CoV-2. The material from the prospective study consisted of cDNA or gDNA derived from T cells, B-cell-depleted T cells, or PBMCs. The samples were drawn from two sources: the first 160 participants of the ongoing ImmuneRACE study, and 1,254 subjects contributed by 6 global collaborators. What the work shows at the level of the full study, not this receptor alone: How much clinical and demographic metadata was included differed by source and by participant, and the metadata was provided uncurated.

Whole blood was collected in K2EDTA tubes by collaborating institutions according to the institutions' own protocols. For TCRbeta analysis, collaborators shipped samples in one of three forms: frozen whole blood, isolated PBMCs, or DNA extracted from either of those sample types. Of note for this clone: No cognate antigen has been identified for it. The record has no base qualities; no much larger clone is one base away.

TCRbeta CDR3 regions were amplified from genomic DNA using the immunoSEQ Assay, a bias-controlled multiplex PCR. In the paper's pipeline: The number of nucleated cells in each sample was estimated from the amplification of reference gene primers within the assay. To quantify the absolute abundance of each unique TCRbeta CDR3 rearrangement, sequence reads were collapsed and filtered. For each sample, productive Simpson clonality was calculated as the square root of Simpson's diversity index across productive rearrangements. TCRdb took this table from immuneACCESS and kept in-frame rearrangements with V and J called. Such tables lack part of the clones; where checked against another copy, unresolved V genes explain under half of the gap, and the rest is unexplained. The V and J calls and clone size come from that table; D and trimming were worked out from the DNA. In all, the sample holds about 47,000 clones, and 88% of those were seen once. Approximately 2.9% of the sample belongs to the ten largest clones.

Trimming takes 0 bases from V and 7 bases from J, and the germline ends sit 14 bases apart. The CDR3 contains 15 residues, cysteine and phenylalanine counted. Only the CDR3 portion is preserved as DNA: 45 bases, with reading frame beginning at the first base. Reading the germline V gene gives CDR1 SGDLS and CDR2 YYNGEE. Sequencing input: peripheral blood. The chain employs TRBV9 and TRBJ2-1; the best D guess is TRBD1, with 5 bases matching. The source is a man aged 45-65 years with active COVID-19. The CDR3 in this case is CASSVEGIGSNEQFF. The nucleotides are TGTGCCAGCAGCGTAGAGGGGATTGGGTCTAATGAGCAGTTCTTC. The reference TRBV9 and TRBJ2-1 proteins fill in what lies around the CDR3, so the full variable domain reads DSGVTQTPKHLITATGQRVTLRCSPRSGDLSVYWYQQSLDQGLQFLIQYYNGEERAKGNILERFSAQQFPDLHSELNLSSLELGDSALYFCASSVEGIGSNEQFFGPGTRLTVL.